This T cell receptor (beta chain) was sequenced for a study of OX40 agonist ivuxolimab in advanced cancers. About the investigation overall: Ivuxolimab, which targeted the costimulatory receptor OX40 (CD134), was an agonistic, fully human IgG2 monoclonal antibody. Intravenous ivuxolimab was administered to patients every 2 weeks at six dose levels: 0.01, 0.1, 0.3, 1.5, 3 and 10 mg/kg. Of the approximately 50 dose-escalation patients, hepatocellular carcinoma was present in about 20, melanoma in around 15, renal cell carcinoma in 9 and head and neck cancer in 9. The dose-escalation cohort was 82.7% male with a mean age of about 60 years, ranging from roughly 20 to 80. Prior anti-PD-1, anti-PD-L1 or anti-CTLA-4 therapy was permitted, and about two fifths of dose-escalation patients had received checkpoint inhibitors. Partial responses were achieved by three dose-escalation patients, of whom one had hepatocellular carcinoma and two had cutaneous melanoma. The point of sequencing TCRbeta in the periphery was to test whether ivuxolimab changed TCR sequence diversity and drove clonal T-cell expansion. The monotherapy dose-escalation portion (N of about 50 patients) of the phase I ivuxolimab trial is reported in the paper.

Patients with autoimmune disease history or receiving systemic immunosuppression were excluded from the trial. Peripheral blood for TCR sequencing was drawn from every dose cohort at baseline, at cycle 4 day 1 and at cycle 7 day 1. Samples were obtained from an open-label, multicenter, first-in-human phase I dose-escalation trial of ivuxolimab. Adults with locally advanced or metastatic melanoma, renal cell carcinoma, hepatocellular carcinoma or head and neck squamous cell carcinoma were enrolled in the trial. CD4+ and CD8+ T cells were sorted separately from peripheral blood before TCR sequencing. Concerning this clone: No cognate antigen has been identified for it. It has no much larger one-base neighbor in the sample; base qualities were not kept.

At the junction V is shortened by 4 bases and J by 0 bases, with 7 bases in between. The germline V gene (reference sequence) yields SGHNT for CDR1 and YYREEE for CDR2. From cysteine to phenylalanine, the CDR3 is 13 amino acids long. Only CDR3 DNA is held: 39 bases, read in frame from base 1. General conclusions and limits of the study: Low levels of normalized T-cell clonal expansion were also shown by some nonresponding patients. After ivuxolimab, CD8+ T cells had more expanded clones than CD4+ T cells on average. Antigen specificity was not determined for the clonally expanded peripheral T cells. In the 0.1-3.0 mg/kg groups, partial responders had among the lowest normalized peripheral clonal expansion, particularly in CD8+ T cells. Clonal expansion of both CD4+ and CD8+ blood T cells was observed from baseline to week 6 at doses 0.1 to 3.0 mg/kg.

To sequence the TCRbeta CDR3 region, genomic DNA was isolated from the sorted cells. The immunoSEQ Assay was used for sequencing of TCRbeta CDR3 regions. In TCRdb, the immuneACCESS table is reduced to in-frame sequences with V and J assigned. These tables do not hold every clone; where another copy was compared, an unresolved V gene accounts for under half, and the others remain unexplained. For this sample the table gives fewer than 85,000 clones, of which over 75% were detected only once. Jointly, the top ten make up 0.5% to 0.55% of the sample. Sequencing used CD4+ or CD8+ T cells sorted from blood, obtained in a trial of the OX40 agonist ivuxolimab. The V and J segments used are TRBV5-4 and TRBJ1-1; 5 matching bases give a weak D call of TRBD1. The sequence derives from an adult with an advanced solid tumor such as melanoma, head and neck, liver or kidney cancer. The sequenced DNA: TGTGCCAGCAGCGGGGCACTGAACACTGAAGCTTTCTTT. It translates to CASSGALNTEAFF. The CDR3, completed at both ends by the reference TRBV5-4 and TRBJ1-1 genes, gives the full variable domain ETGVTQSPTHLIKTRGQQVTLRCSSQSGHNTVSWYQQALGQGPQFIFQYYREEENGRGNFPPRFSGLQFPNYSSELNVNALELDDSALYLCASSGALNTEAFFGQGTRLTVV.